A single sample gave rise to the 10 T cell receptor beta chains below, sequenced in a study of shared clonotypes between healthy human individuals. The assay was immunoSEQ multiplex PCR, and TCRdb's table has in-frame clones only and misses some. This table has about 1.5 million clones, under 99% appearing once. Sequencing was carried out using naive CD4+ T cells sorted from blood. The subset was: CD45RA+ positively selected. The origin of the receptors is a man in his thirties or forties in good health.

The rearrangement uses TRBV18 and TRBJ2-1; D is unresolved. The V gene lost 2 bases and the J gene lost 5 bases, with 13 bases spanning the gap. The length of the CDR3 is 15 residues. In germline, CDR1 is KGHSH, CDR2 LQKENI. CDR3 loop: CASSPLSRSDNEQFF. CDR3 DNA: TGTGCCAGCTCACCATTATCGAGGTCCGACAATGAGCAGTTCTTC.

This chain joins TRBV19 and TRBJ1-2; the match to TRBD1 covers 12 bases. This CDR3 spans 16 amino acids. The V and J ends lost 7 bases and 4 bases, in that order; junction bases with no gene match: 10. From germline, CDR1 is LNHDA and CDR2 SQIVND (reference sequence). The CDR3 sequence: CASTGTGGEELYGYTF. The CDR3 DNA is TGTGCCAGTACTGGGACAGGGGGCGAGGAACTCTATGGCTACACCTTC.

CDR3 nucleotides: TGCGCCAGCAGCCCGACTAGCGGGGCCTACAATGAGCAGTTCTTC. This gives the protein CASSPTSGAYNEQFF. This chain connects TRBV4-1 to TRBJ2-1; 11 positions match TRBD2. Germline-derived CDR1 and CDR2 are MGHRA and YSYEKL. The CDR3 spans 15 residues. Germline trimming cut 4 bases from V and 2 bases from J; bases unmatched to any gene: 1.

The chain joins TRBV5-4 to TRBJ2-7, with 8 bases matching TRBD1. In germline, CDR1 is SGHNT, CDR2 YYREEE (reference sequence). The CDR3 has 14 residues. J was trimmed by 4 bases and V by 3 bases; bases with no gene match: 6. The CDR3 bases are TGTGCCAGCAGCTGGGACAGGAGGTGGTACGAGCAGTACTTC. Protein sequence: CASSWDRRWYEQYF.

This sequence joins TRBV30 and TRBJ2-1; 12 bases are shared with TRBD2. The germline CDR1 and CDR2 sequences are GTSNPN and SVGIG (reference sequence). This CDR3 comprises 14 residues. V dropped 4 bases and J dropped 7; count of bases not matched to a gene: 5. The CDR3 reads CAWTLAGGHNEQFF. CDR3 bases: TGTGCCTGGACCCTAGCGGGAGGGCATAATGAGCAGTTCTTC.

In this sample, this clone turned up once. The chain is built from TRBV11-3 and TRBJ2-1, with 11 bases identical to TRBD2. There are 17 residues in the CDR3. Germline-derived CDR1 and CDR2 are SGHNT and YENEEA. V lost 5 bases, J lost 5 bases, and 11 bases stayed unmatched. The CDR3, as DNA: TGTGCCAGCAGCCCTCTAGCGGGAGGATATAACGACAATGAGCAGTTCTTC. It specifies CASSPLAGGYNDNEQFF.

The genes are TRBV19 and TRBJ2-3; D is ambiguous. V lost 3 bases to trimming and J lost 2 bases, with 6 bases between them. The CDR3 extends over 13 amino acids. Germline V CDR1 and CDR2: LNHDA, SQIVND (reference sequence). CDR3 sequence: CASSMESTDTQYF. As DNA, the CDR3 is TGTGCCAGTAGTATGGAGTCCACAGATACGCAGTATTTT.

This chain uses TRBV5-4 with TRBJ1-1; D is possibly TRBD1 (5 bases). Trimming pared 2 bases from V and 4 bases from J, leaving 9 bases between. There are 13 residues in the CDR3. Germline lookup yields CDR1 SGHNT and CDR2 YYREEE (reference sequence). The CDR3 protein is CASSFPGTTEAFF. CDR3 in DNA: TGTGCCAGCAGCTTTCCGGGGACCACTGAAGCTTTCTTT.

The V and J genes are TRBV5-5 and TRBJ2-7; 7 nucleotides align to TRBD1. CDR1 is SGHKS, CDR2 YYEKEE, per germline (reference sequence). Trimming cost V 4 bases and J 2 bases; bases outside gene matches: 6. The length of the CDR3 is 14 residues. The CDR3 sequence is CASSNTGVTYEQYF. CDR3 sequence (DNA): TGTGCCAGCAGCAACACAGGGGTTACCTACGAGCAGTACTTC. Filled out from reference TRBV5-5 and TRBJ2-7, the complete variable domain reads DAGVTQSPTHLIKTRGQQVTLRCSPISGHKSVSWYQQVLGQGPQFIFQYYEKEERGRGNFPDRFSARQFPNYSSELNVNALLLGDSALYLCASSNTGVTYEQYFGPGTRLTVT.

This chain uses TRBV28 with TRBJ2-1; TRBD2 matches 11 bases. After removal of 6 bases from V and 4 bases from J, the junction contained 8 bases not matched to a gene. Germline CDR1 reads MDHEN; CDR2 reads SYDVKM. The length of the CDR3 is 16 residues. Here the CDR3 reads CASRGGTSGTYNEQFF. The CDR3 coding sequence is TGTGCCAGCAGGGGGGGGACTAGCGGAACATACAATGAGCAGTTCTTC.